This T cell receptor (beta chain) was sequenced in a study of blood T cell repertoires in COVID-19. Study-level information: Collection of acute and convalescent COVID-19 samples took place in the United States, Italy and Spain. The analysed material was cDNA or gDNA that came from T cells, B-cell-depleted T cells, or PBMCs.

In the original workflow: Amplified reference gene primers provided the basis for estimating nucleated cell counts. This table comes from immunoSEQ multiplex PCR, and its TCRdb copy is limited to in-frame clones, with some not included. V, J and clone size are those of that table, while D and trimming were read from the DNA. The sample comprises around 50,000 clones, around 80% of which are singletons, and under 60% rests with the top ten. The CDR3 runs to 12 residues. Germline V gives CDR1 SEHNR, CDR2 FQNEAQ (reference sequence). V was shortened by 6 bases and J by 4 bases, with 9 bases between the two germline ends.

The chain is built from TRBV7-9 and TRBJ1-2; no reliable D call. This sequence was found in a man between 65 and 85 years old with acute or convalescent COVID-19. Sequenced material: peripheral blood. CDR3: CASRDTAYGYTF. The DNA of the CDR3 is TGTGCCAGCAGGGATACAGCCTATGGCTACACCTTC. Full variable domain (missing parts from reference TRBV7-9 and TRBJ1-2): DTGVSQNPRHKITKRGQNVTFRCDPISEHNRLYWYRQTLGQGPEFLTYFQNEAQLEKSRLLSDRFSAERPKGSFSTLEIQRTEQGDSAMYLCASRDTAYGYTFGSGTRLTVV.